Listed below are T cell receptor beta chains from one sample, sequenced in a study of blood T cells in healthy people across ages. MiXCR, applied by TCRdb to the 5' RACE reads, yields one record per CDR3 protein. The repertoire consists of just under 900,000 distinct CDR3 sequences, with 29% occurring once and the leading ten covering 15% to 20%. The specimen was blood. All receptors derive from a woman older than 75 in good health. Each CDR3 is given with its conserved first and last residue. Fields, in order: clone size, V gene, D gene, J gene, CDR3 protein, CDR3 DNA. D genes are given only for firm matches. Expanded clones get a size class; other rows say once, few or many, or leave the size out.

clone_size: .; v_call: TRBV7-2; d_call: .; j_call: TRBJ2-7; cdr3_aa: CASTRDQSSYEQYF; cdr3_nt: TGTGCCAGCACCCGGGACCAGAGCTCCTACGAGCAGTACTTC
clone_size: few; v_call: TRBV21-1; d_call: .; j_call: TRBJ1-1; cdr3_aa: CASSDQRGGNTEAFF; cdr3_nt: TGTGCCAGCAGCGATCAAAGAGGGGGGAACACTGAAGCTTTCTTT
clone_size: .; v_call: TRBV4-3; d_call: .; j_call: TRBJ1-3; cdr3_aa: CASSRGTGRTGNTIYF; cdr3_nt: TGCGCCAGCAGCCGGGGGACCGGGAGAACCGGAAACACCATATATTTT
clone_size: few; v_call: TRBV7-9; d_call: TRBD1; j_call: TRBJ1-5; cdr3_aa: CASSFDRGSNQPQHF; cdr3_nt: TGTGCCAGCAGCTTCGACAGGGGGAGCAATCAGCCCCAGCATTTT
clone_size: many; v_call: TRBV15; d_call: TRBD2; j_call: TRBJ2-1; cdr3_aa: CATSRGTRFEQFF; cdr3_nt: TGTGCCACCAGCAGAGGGACTAGATTTGAGCAGTTCTTC
clone_size: few; v_call: TRBV4-3; d_call: .; j_call: TRBJ1-4; cdr3_aa: CASSQSSGATNEKLFF; cdr3_nt: TGCGCCAGCAGCCAGAGTTCAGGGGCAACTAATGAAAAACTGTTTTTT
clone_size: .; v_call: TRBV14; d_call: TRBD1; j_call: TRBJ2-3; cdr3_aa: CASSQGQGVTTDTQYF; cdr3_nt: TGTGCCAGCAGCCAGGGACAGGGGGTGACCACAGATACGCAGTATTTT
clone_size: many; v_call: TRBV6-2/TRBV6-3; d_call: .; j_call: TRBJ1-1; cdr3_aa: CASSYSGGTEAFF; cdr3_nt: TGTGCCAGCAGTTACAGCGGGGGCACTGAAGCTTTCTTT
clone_size: .; v_call: TRBV5-1; d_call: .; j_call: TRBJ1-1; cdr3_aa: CASSLVGELNTEAFF; cdr3_nt: TGCGCCAGCAGCTTGGTGGGGGAATTGAACACTGAAGCTTTCTTT
clone_size: few; v_call: TRBV19; d_call: .; j_call: TRBJ1-1; cdr3_aa: CASNIANTEAFF; cdr3_nt: TGTGCCAGCAACATAGCCAACACTGAAGCTTTCTTT
clone_size: many; v_call: TRBV7-2; d_call: .; j_call: TRBJ1-2; cdr3_aa: CASSLVGAGYGYTF; cdr3_nt: TGTGCCAGCAGCTTGGTAGGGGCCGGTTATGGCTACACCTTC
clone_size: many; v_call: TRBV7-2; d_call: .; j_call: TRBJ2-3; cdr3_aa: CASSSSGPTRDTQYF; cdr3_nt: TGTGCCAGCAGCTCTTCTGGTCCGACGCGGGATACGCAGTATTTT
clone_size: .; v_call: TRBV20-1; d_call: TRBD2; j_call: TRBJ2-7; cdr3_aa: CSVVGTSGDYEQYF; cdr3_nt: TGCAGTGTAGTTGGGACTAGCGGGGATTACGAGCAGTACTTC
clone_size: few; v_call: TRBV7-6; d_call: TRBD2; j_call: TRBJ2-2; cdr3_aa: CASRVLAGGTGELFF; cdr3_nt: TGTGCCAGCAGAGTACTAGCGGGGGGCACCGGGGAGCTGTTTTTT
clone_size: .; v_call: TRBV18; d_call: .; j_call: TRBJ2-1; cdr3_aa: CASSPYRVNEQFF; cdr3_nt: TGTGCCAGCTCCCCCTACAGGGTCAATGAGCAGTTCTTC
clone_size: many; v_call: TRBV5-1; d_call: .; j_call: TRBJ1-2; cdr3_aa: CASSPGHQRGYGYTF; cdr3_nt: TGCGCCAGCAGCCCTGGACATCAGAGGGGCTATGGCTACACCTTC
clone_size: many; v_call: TRBV3-1; d_call: TRBD1; j_call: TRBJ2-7; cdr3_aa: CASSHGQGAKGEQYF; cdr3_nt: TGTGCCAGCAGCCACGGACAGGGGGCAAAGGGCGAGCAGTACTTC
clone_size: .; v_call: TRBV20-1; d_call: .; j_call: TRBJ2-1; cdr3_aa: CSARTIGSNEQFF; cdr3_nt: TGCAGTGCCAGAACGATCGGGAGTAATGAGCAGTTCTTC
clone_size: once; v_call: TRBV20-1; d_call: TRBD1; j_call: TRBJ1-2; cdr3_aa: CSATGTGFDGYTF; cdr3_nt: TGCAGTGCTACCGGGACAGGGTTCGATGGCTACACCTTC
clone_size: few; v_call: TRBV6-5; d_call: TRBD1; j_call: TRBJ1-1; cdr3_aa: CASSWGRGLNTEAFF; cdr3_nt: TGTGCCAGCAGTTGGGGTAGGGGGCTCAACACTGAAGCTTTCTTT
clone_size: few; v_call: TRBV11-1; d_call: .; j_call: TRBJ1-5; cdr3_aa: CASSSGPDQPQHF; cdr3_nt: TGTGCCAGCAGCTCGGGACCCGATCAGCCCCAGCATTTT
clone_size: .; v_call: TRBV20-1; d_call: TRBD1; j_call: TRBJ1-5; cdr3_aa: CSARGTGVGQPQHF; cdr3_nt: TGCAGTGCTAGAGGGACAGGGGTGGGTCAGCCCCAGCATTTT
clone_size: few; v_call: TRBV6-1; d_call: .; j_call: TRBJ1-2; cdr3_aa: CASSEAPQPYGYTF; cdr3_nt: TGTGCCAGCAGTGAAGCGCCACAACCCTATGGCTACACCTTC
clone_size: .; v_call: TRBV7-9; d_call: .; j_call: TRBJ1-2; cdr3_aa: CAGSLSSGANNYGYTF; cdr3_nt: TGTGCCGGCAGCTTAAGCTCCGGGGCCAATAACTATGGCTACACCTTC
clone_size: many; v_call: TRBV5-1; d_call: .; j_call: TRBJ2-7; cdr3_aa: CASSPLQGFYEQYF; cdr3_nt: TGCGCCAGCAGCCCGTTACAGGGATTCTACGAGCAGTACTTC
clone_size: .; v_call: TRBV5-1; d_call: TRBD1; j_call: TRBJ2-2; cdr3_aa: CASSSTGKNTGELFF; cdr3_nt: TGCGCCAGCAGCTCGACAGGGAAGAACACCGGGGAGCTGTTTTTT
clone_size: many; v_call: TRBV5-1; d_call: .; j_call: TRBJ2-5; cdr3_aa: CASSFRDQETQYF; cdr3_nt: TGCGCCAGCAGCTTCCGGGACCAAGAGACCCAGTACTTC
clone_size: many; v_call: TRBV4-1; d_call: .; j_call: TRBJ2-3; cdr3_aa: CASSLGEWDTQYF; cdr3_nt: TGCGCCAGCAGCCTGGGCGAGTGGGATACGCAGTATTTT
clone_size: .; v_call: TRBV9; d_call: .; j_call: TRBJ2-1; cdr3_aa: CASSATSGNEQFF; cdr3_nt: TGTGCCAGCAGCGCTACCAGTGGCAATGAGCAGTTCTTC
clone_size: many; v_call: TRBV10-3; d_call: .; j_call: TRBJ1-2; cdr3_aa: CASQNPNRDGYTF; cdr3_nt: TGTGCCTCACAGAACCCAAACAGGGATGGCTACACCTTC
clone_size: .; v_call: TRBV11-3; d_call: .; j_call: TRBJ2-3; cdr3_aa: CASSLNPSTSTDTQYF; cdr3_nt: TGTGCCAGCAGCTTGAATCCGTCAACTAGCACAGATACGCAGTATTTT
clone_size: many; v_call: TRBV7-2; d_call: .; j_call: TRBJ2-5; cdr3_aa: CASSPGGGQETQYF; cdr3_nt: TGTGCCAGCAGCCCAGGTGGGGGCCAAGAGACCCAGTACTTC
clone_size: many; v_call: TRBV24-1; d_call: TRBD1; j_call: TRBJ2-5; cdr3_aa: CATSDRRQGVQETQYF; cdr3_nt: TGTGCCACCAGTGATCGCCGCCAGGGGGTCCAAGAGACCCAGTACTTC